A single sample gave rise to the 19 T cell receptor beta chains below, sequenced in a study of beta chain features in type 1 diabetes. cDNA synthesis used the whole RNA isolate, giving expressed TCRB sequences. This table comes from immunoSEQ multiplex PCR, and its TCRdb copy is limited to in-frame clones, with some not included. The table shows 40,000 or so clones, with over 50% occurring only once. Sequencing input: Tregs from blood. These receptors all stem from a young woman in good health.

V gene TRBV6-1 combines with J gene TRBJ1-2; no firm D call. Germline CDR1 and CDR2: MNHNS and SASEGT. This CDR3 region has 12 residues. V lost 10 bases and J lost 4, with 13 bases in between. CDR3 nucleotide sequence: TGTGCCACAACAGTATTCGGCTATGGCTACACCTTC. This codes for CATTVFGYGYTF.

This clone has a handful of counts. The chain carries TRBV6-6 and TRBJ1-2; perhaps TRBD1 as D (5 bases). Germline CDR1 is MNHNY and CDR2 is SVGAGI (reference sequence). CDR3 length: 12 residues. The V end was cut by 7 bases, the J end by 8 bases, with 14 bases between. The CDR3 here is CASKSGTQGYTF. As DNA, the CDR3 is TGTGCCAGCAAGTCCGGGACTCAAGGCTACACCTTC.

The rearrangement uses TRBV2 and TRBJ1-2; TRBD1 might be the D (6 bases). The CDR3 consists of 15 residues. Trimming stripped 6 bases from V and 8 bases from J, with 22 bases between. Germline CDR1 SNHLY, CDR2 FYNNEI. The CDR3 loop is CASRHRVLTNLGYTF. The DNA for the CDR3 is TGTGCCAGCAGACACAGGGTCCTGACTAATCTAGGCTACACCTTC.

The chain employs TRBV28 and TRBJ2-1; D possibly corresponds to TRBD2 (6 bases). Trimming removed 2 bases at V and 6 bases at J, with 14 bases between. In germline, CDR1 is MDHEN, CDR2 SYDVKM. The CDR3 runs 15 residues. This CDR3 reads CASSLRLASFNEQFF. The CDR3 DNA reads TGTGCCAGCAGTTTACGGCTAGCGAGCTTCAATGAGCAGTTCTTC.

V is TRBV7-8 and J is TRBJ1-3; D possibly corresponds to TRBD1 (5 bases). V gave up 2 bases and J gave up 0 bases, with 11 bases separating them. This CDR3 region has 16 residues. The germline V gene encodes CDR1 SGHVS and CDR2 FQNEAQ. CDR3 residues: CASSLRQRNSGNTIYF. CDR3 nucleotides: TGTGCCAGCAGCTTACGACAGCGTAACTCTGGAAACACCATATATTTT.

This clone was detected only a few times. CDR3 residues: CAIRTRGADYGYTF. The CDR3, as DNA: TGTGCCATTAGAACCAGGGGCGCTGACTATGGCTACACCTTC. This chain uses TRBV6-1 with TRBJ1-2; D might be TRBD1 (6 bases). The V end was cut by 10 bases, the J end by 3 bases, with 18 bases between. CDR1 is MNHNS, CDR2 SASEGT, per germline. The CDR3 is made up of 14 amino acids.

This chain uses TRBV10-2 with TRBJ2-5; no clear D. This CDR3 region has 15 residues. V was shortened by 0 bases and J by 7 bases, with 15 bases between the two germline ends. Germline CDR1 and CDR2: WSHSY and SAAADI. CDR3 coding DNA: TGCGCCAGCAGTGAGTCTCAATCATTCAGTGGGACCCAGTACTTC. Translating it yields CASSESQSFSGTQYF.

J is TRBJ2-1 and V is TRBV5-4; D perhaps matches TRBD2 (5 bases). Trimming left V 1 base short and J 10 bases short, with 15 bases between. CDR3 length equals 14 residues. From germline, CDR1 is SGHNT and CDR2 YYREEE (reference sequence). The CDR3 nucleotides are TGTGCCAGCAGCTTGACAAGCTGGGAGAACGAGCAGTTCTTC. Residues: CASSLTSWENEQFF.

This clone was seen a handful of times. V is TRBV5-1 and J is TRBJ2-1; TRBD1 matches at 9 bases. The germline V gene has CDR1 SGHRS and CDR2 YFSETQ. V shed 2 bases and J 3 bases; nucleotides not matched to a gene: 6. The CDR3 covers 16 residues. CDR3 sequence (DNA): TGCGCCAGCAGCTTAAATTTGGGACAGGGCTACAATGAGCAGTTCTTC. Amino acids: CASSLNLGQGYNEQFF.

The rearrangement joins TRBV11-2 to TRBJ2-1; D may be TRBD2 (6 bases). The CDR3 contains 16 residues. Germline loops: CDR1 SGHAT, CDR2 FQNNGV. Trimming left V 0 bases short and J 5 bases short, with 14 bases between. DNA of the CDR3: TGTGCCAGCAGCTTAGATCTTGGTAGCGGCCACAATGAGCAGTTCTTC. Its protein is CASSLDLGSGHNEQFF.

There are a few counts of this clone. The V and J genes are TRBV19 and TRBJ1-3; D is unclear. The CDR3 runs to 13 residues. Germline V gene lookup returns CDR1 LNHDA and CDR2 SQIVND (reference sequence). Trimming left V 6 bases short and J 2 bases short, with 8 bases between. CDR3 nucleotides: TGTGCCAGTAGGGGAGCAACTGGAAACACCATATATTTT. This codes for CASRGATGNTIYF.

This clone occurred a few times. The rearrangement joins TRBV28 to TRBJ2-7; possibly TRBD1 for D (6 bases). The ends were cut back, 4 bases at V and 1 base at J, with 11 bases in the middle. CDR1 MDHEN and CDR2 SYDVKM come from the germline V gene. The CDR3 has 14 amino acids. CDR3 sequence reads: CASSSGQLSYEQYF. Written as DNA, the CDR3 is TGTGCCAGCAGTTCTGGACAGCTATCCTACGAGCAGTACTTC.

This clone was counted only a few times. The gene calls are TRBV28 and TRBJ2-3, with 7 bases aligning to TRBD2. CDR3 length equals 15 residues. V dropped 7 bases and J dropped 3; count of bases not matched to a gene: 10. Germline V gene sequence: CDR1 MDHEN, CDR2 SYDVKM. The CDR3 region has the DNA TGTGCCAGCATGCCGGCTAGCGGACCTACAGATACGCAGTATTTT. Its protein product is CASMPASGPTDTQYF. Variable domain in full (rest from reference TRBV28 and TRBJ2-3): DVKVTQSSRYLVKRTGEKVFLECVQDMDHENMFWYRQDPGLGLRLIYFSYDVKMKEKGDIPEGYSVSREKKERFSLILESASTNQTSMYLCASMPASGPTDTQYFGPGTRLTVL.

This clone rates as medium-sized. The chain carries TRBV28 and TRBJ2-7, with 11 bases fitting TRBD2. The CDR3 has 15 residues. V was clipped by 5 bases and J by 3 bases; unmatched bases: 6. Germline V gene data show CDR1 as MDHEN and CDR2 as SYDVKM. The CDR3 nucleotides are TGTGCCAGCAGTCCCGCTAGCGGGAGGCACTACGAGCAGTACTTC. It encodes CASSPASGRHYEQYF.

This chain links TRBV7-3 with TRBJ2-5; D remains unclear. The germline V gene has CDR1 SGHTA and CDR2 FQGTGA. Trimming left V 5 bases short and J 4 bases short, with 8 bases between. The CDR3 consists of 12 residues. CDR3 amino acids: CASSGHPETQYF. For the CDR3, the DNA is TGTGCCAGCAGCGGCCATCCAGAGACCCAGTACTTC. The full variable domain, completed using reference TRBV7-3 and TRBJ2-5, is GAGVSQTPSNKVTEKGKYVELRCDPISGHTALYWYRQSLGQGPEFLIYFQGTGAADDSGLPNDRFFAVRPEGSVSTLKIQRTERGDSAVYLCASSGHPETQYFGPGTRLLVL.

This clone showed up just a few times. This sequence joins TRBV7-2 and TRBJ2-7, with 9 bases lining up with TRBD2. CDR1 SGHTA and CDR2 FQGNSA come from the germline V gene. The CDR3 loop spans 15 amino acids. V trimming: 7 bases; J trimming: 3 bases; junction bases outside the gene matches: 10. CDR3 residues: CASTRAGGRVYEQYF. In DNA form, the CDR3 reads TGTGCCAGCACCCGGGCGGGAGGGCGAGTCTACGAGCAGTACTTC.

The V gene is TRBV5-1, the J gene TRBJ1-1; 8 positions agree with TRBD1. Germline CDR1 and CDR2: SGHRS and YFSETQ. J lost 4 bases, V lost 4 bases, and 6 bases had no gene match. CDR3 size: 14 residues. CDR3 protein: CASSRTTGGTEAFF. CDR3 DNA: TGCGCCAGCAGCAGAACCACAGGGGGCACTGAAGCTTTCTTT. Looking up the rest from reference TRBV5-1 and TRBJ1-1 gives the full variable domain: KAGVTQTPRYLIKTRGQQVTLSCSPISGHRSVSWYQQTPGQGLQFLFEYFSETQRNKGNFPGRFSGRQFSNSRSEMNVSTLELGDSALYLCASSRTTGGTEAFFGQGTRLTVV.

Of note for this clone: Mismatch with germline at one junction end may stem from a read error. The V gene is TRBV9, the J gene TRBJ1-4; the match to TRBD1 covers 7 bases. The CDR3 is 15 amino acids. CDR1 and CDR2 (germline): SGDLS, YYNGEE. The DNA for the CDR3 is TGTGCCAGCAGCGTAGCAGGAACAGGGGCGGCCCAACTGACTTTT. Its protein product is CASSVAGTGAAQLTF.

The chain employs TRBV7-2 and TRBJ1-5; D not resolved. Germline-derived CDR1 and CDR2 are SGHTA and FQGNSA. The CDR3 contains 15 residues. The V end lost 1 base, the J end lost 0 bases, and 7 bases lay between the germline ends. The CDR3 spells CASSLVTDSNQPQHF. The CDR3 DNA is TGTGCCAGCAGCTTAGTTACAGATAGCAATCAGCCCCAGCATTTT.